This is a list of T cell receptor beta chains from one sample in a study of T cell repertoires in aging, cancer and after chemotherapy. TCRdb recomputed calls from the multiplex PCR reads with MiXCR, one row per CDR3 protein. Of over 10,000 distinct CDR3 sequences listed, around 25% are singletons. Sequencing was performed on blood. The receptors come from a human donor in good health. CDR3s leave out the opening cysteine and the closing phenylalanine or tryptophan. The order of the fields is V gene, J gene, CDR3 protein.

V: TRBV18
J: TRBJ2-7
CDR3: ASSPPVAEYEQY

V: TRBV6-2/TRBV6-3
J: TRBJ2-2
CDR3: ASSYPRTAVTGELF

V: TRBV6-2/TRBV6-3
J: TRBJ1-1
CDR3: ASRNPQGALFTEAF

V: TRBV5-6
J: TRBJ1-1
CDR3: ASSLAGRDTEAF

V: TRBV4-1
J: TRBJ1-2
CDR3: ASSQDLGINYGYT

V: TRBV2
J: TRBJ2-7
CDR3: ASRDPRLPEQY

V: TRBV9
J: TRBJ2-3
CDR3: ASSVGGLATDTQY

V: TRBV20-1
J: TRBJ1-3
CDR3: SARILIGNTIY

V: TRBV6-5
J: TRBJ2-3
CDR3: ASSYPGVAGAQGTDTQY

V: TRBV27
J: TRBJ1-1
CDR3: ASSFHQMNTEAF

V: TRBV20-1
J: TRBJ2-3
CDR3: SARDDSTDTQY

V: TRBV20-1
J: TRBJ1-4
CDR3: SASPTSNEKLF

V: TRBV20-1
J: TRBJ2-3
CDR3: SARDLSGVTQY

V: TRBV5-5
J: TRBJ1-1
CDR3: ASSVAGRTEAF

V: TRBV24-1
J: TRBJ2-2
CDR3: ATSWQGDSTGELF

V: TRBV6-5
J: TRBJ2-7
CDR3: ASSYEGQGIYEQY

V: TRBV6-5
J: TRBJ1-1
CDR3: ASRVGGPAWSTEAF

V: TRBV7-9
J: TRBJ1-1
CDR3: ASIRQTPGTEAF

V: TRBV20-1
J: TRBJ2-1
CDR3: SASILAGTQF

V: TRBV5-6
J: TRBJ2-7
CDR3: ASSLTGRGAYEQY

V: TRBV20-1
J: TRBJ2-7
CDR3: SARFAGELREQY

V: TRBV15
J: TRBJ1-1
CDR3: ATSRDRGQGATNTEAF

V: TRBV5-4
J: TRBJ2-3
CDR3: ASSLAGHDTQY

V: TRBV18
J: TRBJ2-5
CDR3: ASSPQQSSETQY

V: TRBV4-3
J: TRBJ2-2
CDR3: ASSARGPLLGGNTGELF

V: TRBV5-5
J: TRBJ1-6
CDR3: ASSYDYNSPLH

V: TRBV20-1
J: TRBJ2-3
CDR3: SARVAGLAGPSTDTQY

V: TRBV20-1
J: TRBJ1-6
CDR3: SARRGAVNSPLH

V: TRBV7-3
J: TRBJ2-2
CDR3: ASSLHPGLAGSANTGELF

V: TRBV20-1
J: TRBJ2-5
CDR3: SAKTGNRETQY